The 19 T cell receptor beta chains listed next were all sequenced from one sample in a study of T cell clonality in common variable immunodeficiency. The assay was immunoSEQ multiplex PCR, and TCRdb's table has in-frame clones only and misses some. Singletons are absent from the sample, which has under 45,000 clones. Sequencing was performed on peripheral blood mononuclear cells. Receptor source: a person aged 18 to 69 in good health.

This clone was counted at least ten times. The read ends 3 residues shy of where the CDR3 ends; the end is completed using the germline J gene. This chain uses TRBV7-2 with TRBJ2-5; the match to TRBD2 covers 9 bases. Unmatched junction bases numbered 3, after V lost 0 bases and J lost 4 bases. The CDR3 length is 15 residues. Germline loops: CDR1 SGHTA, CDR2 FQGNSA. The CDR3 DNA, read in part, is TGTGCCAGCAGCTTAGCGGGCGGGAGGGCAGAGACC. It translates to CASSLAGGRAET. The CDR3 in full is CASSLAGGRAETQYF.

Comments on this clone: The read halts 3 residues ahead of the CDR3 end, with the missing end drawn from the germline J gene. The chain couples TRBV7-9 to TRBJ1-2; a possible D gene is TRBD1 (5 bases). CDR3 size: 14 residues. Per the germline V gene, CDR1 is SEHNR and CDR2 is FQNEAQ (reference sequence). The CDR3 reads CASSPPGGTYDYTF. The sequenced CDR3 bases are TGTGCCAGCAGCCCCCCCGGGGGTACCTACGAC. The entire variable domain, with the rest obtained from reference TRBV7-9 and TRBJ1-2, is as follows: DTGVSQNPRHKITKRGQNVTFRCDPISEHNRLYWYRQTLGQGPEFLTYFQNEAQLEKSRLLSDRFSAERPKGSFSTLEIQRTEQGDSAMYLCASSPPGGTYDYTFGSGTRLTVV.

In this sample, this clone turned up many times. Read sequence stops 3 residues before the CDR3 end, and the germline J gene provides the missing end. V is TRBV18 and J is TRBJ2-1, with 13 bases that match TRBD2. V shed 1 base and J 9 bases; nucleotides not matched to a gene: 3. The germline V gene has CDR1 KGHSH and CDR2 LQKENI. The CDR3 runs to 15 residues. This CDR3 is CASSPQGLAGVEQFF. The sequenced CDR3 bases are TGTGCCAGCTCACCACAAGGACTAGCGGGAGTTGAG.

This clone was detected ten times or more. The read halts 3 residues ahead of the CDR3 end, with the missing end drawn from the germline J gene. V is TRBV20-1 and J is TRBJ2-1, with TRBD2 identical over 7 bases. J was trimmed by 7 bases and V by 1 base; bases with no gene match: 4. The CDR3 length is 13 residues. Germline V CDR1 and CDR2: DFQATT, SNEGSKA (reference sequence). The CDR3 region is CSARGGRENEQFF. The sequenced CDR3 bases are TGCAGTGCTAGAGGTGGGCGGGAGAATGAG.

In regard to this clone: The read halts 3 residues ahead of the CDR3 end, with the missing end drawn from the germline J gene. This chain uses TRBV7-8 with TRBJ2-1; D gene ambiguous. From germline, CDR1 is SGHVS and CDR2 FQNEAQ. The CDR3 length is 14 residues. V shed 1 base and J shed 8 bases, with 12 bases lying between them. The CDR3 bases that were read are TGTGCCAGCAGCTTAGATGAGGTTAGGGATGAG. It is translated as CASSLDEVRDE. The whole CDR3 protein reads CASSLDEVRDEQFF. The whole variable domain, remainder taken from reference TRBV7-8 and TRBJ2-1, is GAGVSQSPRYKVAKRGQDVALRCDPISGHVSLFWYQQALGQGPEFLTYFQNEAQLDKSGLPSDRFFAERPEGSVSTLKIQRTQQEDSAVYLCASSLDEVRDEQFFGPGTRLTVL.

This clone was recorded at least ten times. The missing CDR3 end, 3 residues past where the read stops, is filled in from the germline J gene. This sequence joins TRBV7-3 and TRBJ2-1, with D possibly matching TRBD2 (6 bases). V was clipped by 5 bases and J by 7 bases, with 15 bases between them. Germline assignment: CDR1 SGHTA and CDR2 FQGTGA. The CDR3 extends over 14 amino acids. CDR3 loop: CASSTGLKGNEQFF. The DNA read from the CDR3 is TGTGCCAGCAGCACGGGACTCAAGGGGAATGAG.

This clone was detected ten times or more. The CDR3 end lies 3 residues beyond the end of the read and is filled in from the germline J gene. This rearrangement joins TRBV19 to TRBJ1-4; weak D call: TRBD1 (5 bases). CDR1 and CDR2 from the germline V gene are LNHDA and SQIVND (reference sequence). This CDR3 spans 14 amino acids. The V and J ends lost 4 bases and 3 bases respectively, with 9 bases between them. CDR3 sequence reads: CASSTQGPNEKLFF. CDR3 DNA (partial): TGTGCCAGTAGTACGCAGGGCCCTAATGAAAAA.

This clone came up many times. The DNA ends 3 residues before the CDR3 does, and the rest of the CDR3 is filled in from the germline J gene. The rearrangement joins TRBV20-1 to TRBJ2-1, with 13 bases identical to TRBD2. V shed 2 bases and J 1 base; nucleotides not matched to a gene: 5. This CDR3 is built from 17 residues. Germline V gene lookup returns CDR1 DFQATT and CDR2 SNEGSKA (reference sequence). CDR3 bases read: TGCAGTGCTAGAAGTCTGGGACTAGCGGGATCCTACAATGAG. Protein: CSARSLGLAGSYNE. The whole CDR3 reads CSARSLGLAGSYNEQFF.

This clone was counted at least ten times. The DNA read from the CDR3 is TGCGCCAGCAGCTCCGGGACACCCTCCTACAATGAG. Encoded protein: CASSSGTPSYNE. The CDR3 reads in full as CASSSGTPSYNEQFF. V usage is TRBV5-1 and J usage is TRBJ2-1; TRBD1 is a possible D gene (6 bases). With the read ending 3 residues before the CDR3 end, the germline J gene is used to fill in that end. V was pared by 3 bases and J by 0 bases, with 10 bases between. CDR3 length equals 15 residues. CDR1 SGHRS and CDR2 YFSETQ come from the germline V gene.

This clone was picked up a small number of times. Read sequence stops 3 residues before the CDR3 end, and the germline J gene provides the missing end. The chain employs TRBV7-9 and TRBJ2-3; D is perhaps TRBD2 (6 bases). The CDR3 contains 15 residues. Between the trimmed V and J ends, which lost 5 bases and 1 base, there was a span of 13 bases. The germline gives CDR1 SEHNR, CDR2 FQNEAQ (reference sequence). The sequenced part of the CDR3 DNA is TGTGCCAGCAGCCCCCCACTAGCCGGCACAGATACG. This codes for CASSPPLAGTDT. The entire CDR3 is CASSPPLAGTDTQYF.

This clone was observed at least ten times. The sequenced CDR3 bases are TGTGCCATCAGTGCCGTGACAGGGACGCTGAACACTGAA. It encodes CAISAVTGTLNTE. Given in full, the CDR3 is CAISAVTGTLNTEAFF. J is TRBJ1-1 and V is TRBV10-3; 7 nucleotides agree with TRBD1. The read terminates 3 residues ahead of where the CDR3 ends, so the germline J gene completes it. This CDR3 spans 16 amino acids. From germline, CDR1 is ENHRY and CDR2 SYGVKD. The J segment lost 0 bases and the V segment lost 4 bases, leaving 8 bases of the junction unmatched.

A few counts support this clone. The read halts 3 residues ahead of the CDR3 end, with the missing end drawn from the germline J gene. V and J are TRBV10-2 and TRBJ2-3; no firm D call. Germline values: CDR1 WSHSY, CDR2 SAAADI. The CDR3 loop spans 15 amino acids. CDR3 region: CASSESGGPQETQYF. Incomplete CDR3 DNA: TGCGCCAGCAGTGAGTCCGGCGGTCCCCAAGAGACG.

This clone was recorded many times. The read halts 3 residues ahead of the CDR3 end, with the missing end drawn from the germline J gene. J is TRBJ2-7 and V is TRBV20-1, with TRBD1 as a possible D gene (6 bases). This CDR3 is 13 amino acids long. Germline CDR1 reads DFQATT; CDR2 reads SNEGSKA (reference sequence). The CDR3 protein is CSYRVSGSYEQYF. Partial CDR3 DNA: TGCTCTTACAGGGTATCGGGCTCCTACGAG.

This clone was seen ten or more times. The DNA ends 3 residues before the CDR3 does, and the rest of the CDR3 is filled in from the germline J gene. This rearrangement joins TRBV11-3 to TRBJ2-6; D uncertain. Trimming stripped 5 bases from V and 3 bases from J, with 2 bases between. The germline V gene has CDR1 SGHNT and CDR2 YENEEA. CDR3 length: 12 amino acids. CDR3 region: CASSLGANVLTF. The CDR3 bases that were read are TGTGCCAGCAGCCTTGGGGCCAACGTC. The entire variable domain, with the rest obtained from reference TRBV11-3 and TRBJ2-6, is as follows: EAGVVQSPRYKIIEKKQPVAFWCNPISGHNTLYWYLQNLGQGPELLIRYENEEAVDDSQLPKDRFSAERLKGVDSTLKIQPAELGDSAVYLCASSLGANVLTFGAGSRLTVL.

This clone was counted ten times or more. The read stops 3 residues short of the end of the CDR3; the missing end is completed from the germline J gene. This chain links TRBV20-1 with TRBJ2-3; maybe TRBD2 (6 bases). The V end was cut by 3 bases, the J end by 0 bases, with 16 bases between. Germline V gene lookup returns CDR1 DFQATT and CDR2 SNEGSKA (reference sequence). The CDR3 sequence is 16 residues long. The CDR3 protein is CSASRRSGGSTDTQYF. Incomplete CDR3 DNA: TGCAGTGCTAGCCGCCGTTCCGGGGGAAGCACAGATACG.

This clone showed up many times. The read comes to an end 3 residues before the CDR3 does, leaving the germline J gene to fill in the end. V and J are TRBV5-1 and TRBJ2-1, with TRBD2 matching 11 bases. V was clipped by 0 bases and J by 9 bases; unmatched bases: 5. The CDR3 runs to 15 residues. Per the germline V gene, CDR1 is SGHRS and CDR2 is YFSETQ. The CDR3 bases that were read are TGCGCCAGCAGCTTGGGTCTAGCGGGAGGTGGTGAG. It specifies CASSLGLAGGGE. The complete CDR3 reads CASSLGLAGGGEQFF.

The sample holds many counts of this clone. Read data end 3 residues before the CDR3 end; the end is taken from the germline J gene. V is TRBV5-1 and J is TRBJ2-1; 8 positions match TRBD2. The junction had 11 bases not matched to a gene; V was cut back by 2 bases and J by 1 base. CDR3 length: 18 residues. Germline CDR1 SGHRS, CDR2 YFSETQ. The CDR3 is CASSFLAGQRISYNEQFF. Incomplete CDR3 DNA: TGCGCCAGCAGCTTTTTAGCGGGACAACGAATTTCCTACAATGAG.

This clone was picked up many times. From the germline J gene comes the end of the CDR3, since the read stops 3 residues before it. The chain combines TRBV29-1 with TRBJ2-5; 9 nucleotides match TRBD1. Germline V gene data show CDR1 as SQVTM and CDR2 as ANQGSEA. With V trimmed by 5 bases and J by 5 bases, 9 bases remained unmatched. The CDR3 is 14 residues long. Partial CDR3 DNA: TGCAGCGTTTATACCGGGACAGGGTGGGAGACC. Protein product: CSVYTGTGWET. The full-length CDR3 reads as CSVYTGTGWETQYF.

This clone was seen a few times. The CDR3 is cut off 3 residues early in the read; its end comes from the germline J gene. The chain combines TRBV20-1 with TRBJ2-1, with 8 nucleotides matching TRBD2. Unmatched junction bases numbered 6, after V lost 0 bases and J lost 2 bases. CDR3 size: 16 residues. The germline V gene encodes CDR1 DFQATT and CDR2 SNEGSKA (reference sequence). The DNA read from the CDR3 is TGCAGTGCTAGAGATCAAAATAGCGGGACCTACAATGAG. As protein: CSARDQNSGTYNE. The whole CDR3 protein is CSARDQNSGTYNEQFF.